This T cell receptor beta chain was retrieved from a study of blood T cell repertoires in COVID-19. Sequencing was performed with immunoSEQ multiplex PCR; in TCRdb, only in-frame clones are kept and a portion is missing. The sample comprises more than 200,000 clones, around 89% of which are singletons, and more than 3.5% rests with the top ten. The CDR3 loop spans 18 amino acids. Germline trimming cut 4 bases from V and 5 bases from J; bases unmatched to any gene: 18. Germline-derived CDR1 and CDR2 are SGHTA and FQGTGA. The sample taken for sequencing was PBMCs or T cells enriched from blood (not recorded which). This chain joins TRBV7-3 and TRBJ2-3, with 7 bases aligning to TRBD2. This receptor was identified in a woman in her thirties who had recovered from COVID-19. The CDR3: CASSSLIWSSGKVDTQYF. In DNA form, the CDR3 reads TGTGCCAGCAGCTCCCTTATCTGGTCCAGCGGGAAGGTAGATACGCAGTATTTT. The complete variable domain, with remaining parts taken from reference TRBV7-3 and TRBJ2-3, reads GAGVSQTPSNKVTEKGKYVELRCDPISGHTALYWYRQSLGQGPEFLIYFQGTGAADDSGLPNDRFFAVRPEGSVSTLKIQRTERGDSAVYLCASSSLIWSSGKVDTQYFGPGTRLTVL.